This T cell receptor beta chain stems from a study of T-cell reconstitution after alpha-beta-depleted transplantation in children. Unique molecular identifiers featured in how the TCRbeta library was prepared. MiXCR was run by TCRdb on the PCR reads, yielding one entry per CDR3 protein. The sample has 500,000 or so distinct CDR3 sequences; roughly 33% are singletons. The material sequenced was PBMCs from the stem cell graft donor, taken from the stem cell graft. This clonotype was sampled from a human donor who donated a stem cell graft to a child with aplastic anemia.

The CDR3 is CSARGRDRGPTDTQYF. In nucleotides, the CDR3 is TGCAGTGCTAGAGGCCGGGACAGGGGGCCTACAGATACGCAGTATTTT. The chain has TRBV20-1 and TRBJ2-3, with 12 nucleotides matching TRBD1. Per the germline V gene, CDR1 is DFQATT and CDR2 is SNEGSKA (reference sequence). V gave up 1 base and J gave up 3 bases; unmatched junction bases: 5. The CDR3 spans 16 residues.